This T cell receptor (beta chain) is drawn from a study of cytomegalovirus exposure and HLA in healthy donors. The CDR3 has 12 amino acids. Per the germline V gene, CDR1 is SNHLY and CDR2 is FYNNEI. Trimming took off 4 bases at V and 3 bases at J, with 7 bases between the two ends. 60 Vbeta and 13 Jbeta primers were used in PCR. Method: immunoSEQ multiplex PCR; TCRdb's copy keeps in-frame clones and lacks some. The sample lists 100,000 to 150,000 clones, around 70% occurring once. This TCR was recovered from a man in his forties in good health and CMV-seropositive. The chain combines TRBV2 with TRBJ2-7; D gene unclear. Sample: PBMCs. CDR3 bases: TGTGCCAGCAGTGTCGCTAGCTACGAGCAGTACTTC. This sequence encodes CASSVASYEQYF.